This T cell receptor (beta chain) comes out of a study of neoadjuvant anti-PD-1 for oral cavity cancer. Time point: after neoadjuvant nivolumab, at surgical resection. A word on this clone: The antigen is not known.

PBMC libraries mostly used around 500 ng of input genomic DNA, with six replicates per sample. Sequencing was performed with immunoSEQ multiplex PCR; in TCRdb, only in-frame clones are kept and a portion is missing. The sample yields about 68,000 clones, more than 75% seen once. V lost 5 bases, J lost 0 bases, and 24 bases lay in between. The CDR3 has 19 amino acids. Germline V gene sequence: CDR1 SGHRS, CDR2 YFSETQ. General study results and limits: Post-nivolumab, blood T cell clonality was significantly elevated in non-responders.

The specimen was PBMCs, collected after nivolumab (anti-PD-1) treatment. This sequence joins TRBV5-1 and TRBJ2-1; D is perhaps TRBD1 or TRBD2 (5 bases each). The receptor's source is a person aged 35-80 years with oral cavity squamous cell carcinoma. CDR3: CASRPDWDGVVSSYNEQFF. The CDR3 DNA sequence: TGCGCCAGCAGACCCGATTGGGACGGGGTCGTAAGCTCCTACAATGAGCAGTTCTTC.